Listed below are T cell receptor beta chains from one sample, sequenced in a study of vaccination and CD4 T cells after COVID-19. These receptors have no identified antigens. Each CDR3 protein gets one entry after TCRdb re-called the PCR reads with MiXCR. Found here are more than 12,000 distinct CDR3 sequences, about a fifth of them singletons; the top ten hold 12%. The sequenced sample was CD4+ T cells from blood, cultured in vitro, obtained before SARS-CoV-2 vaccination. The receptors here all came from a human donor who received a COVID-19 vaccine. The conserved cysteine and the conserved F or W are not part of the CDR3 here. Each record gives: CDR3 protein, V gene.

ASSLGTGVQETQY TRBV5-4
SALGTGPYGYT TRBV20-1
ARGSHPTSGGCSTDTQY TRBV10-1
ASSLAQQETQY TRBV5-4
SASPGTVYEQY TRBV20-1
ASSTGYEQY TRBV10-2
AWSHPSGGPDTQY TRBV30
ASSLDVRSGGPFYNEQF TRBV7-9
ASSVDRGSTEAF TRBV6-1
SASLEGGYYEQY TRBV20-1
ASSLVAGTGWNEQF TRBV11-3
ASSRGRHEQF TRBV27
ASSPSSAGTGYNSPLH TRBV7-9
ASSQDRAGRTYGYT TRBV14
ATGLDQPQH TRBV7-2
ATSDLTSRAQY TRBV24-1
ASSRGATEY TRBV5-4
SARLIAGRGGLGDTQY TRBV20-1
ASIKAGPIEKLF TRBV2
ASSDRSSYNEQF TRBV2
ASSAYRGTGELF TRBV6-1
ASSIGTTSNYGYT TRBV19
ASSDPKEVFRSGANVLT TRBV5-5
ASSQEIGLGETQY TRBV4-1
AWSVLKGRLGNTIY TRBV30
ASRPTGWNTEAF TRBV2
ASKWDRGDLIANYGYT TRBV5-6
ATPWTTPEEVDYNEQF TRBV2
AIGKDRTGEPF TRBV10-3
ASSYPPLNEQF TRBV6-2/TRBV6-3
ASSLQVVGITDTQY TRBV7-6
ASSLGLAGVTDTQY TRBV19
ASSATGGSGANVLT TRBV25-1
ASSLGVGREDTIY TRBV7-9
ASSLVQGANEKLF TRBV7-2
ASGRGAGGYT TRBV12-5
ASSQGQREHDYGYT TRBV4-1
ASSYGGGDSSTDTQY TRBV6-5
ASSVATRHSPLH TRBV9
ASSLRPGNTEAF TRBV11-1
ASSPLLGETQY TRBV5-1
SAREASGDGNTQY TRBV20-1
SARNPQGTTEAF TRBV20-1
ASSDNRGSYNEQF TRBV2
ASSVDRGRNSPLH TRBV6-1
SATRTTPIMDEQY TRBV20-1
ASSLKTGMGTEAF TRBV7-9
SVVLRRRGLYNEQF TRBV29-1
ASSPGQAHTDTQY TRBV7-7
ASSLTGFNSPLH TRBV7-3
ASSPSRDVSNQPQH TRBV18
ASRQGVVNSPLH TRBV6-2/TRBV6-3
ASGGTGELF TRBV7-6
ASSASSGTDTQY TRBV25-1
ASIFINTEAF TRBV27
ASSIAYRDPNSPLH TRBV19
ASSRTSGGGTDTQY TRBV12-3/TRBV12-4
ASSSFWTGNTEAF TRBV28
ASSYRGTGGLTGANVLT TRBV6-5
ASSEFKDIRGQPQH TRBV2